Shown below are 20 T cell receptor beta chains from a single sample sequenced in a study of blood T cell repertoires in COVID-19 (dated by TCRdb to the early 2020s). The library was generated by the immunoSEQ multiplex PCR assay. The source is immuneACCESS, and TCRdb retained only in-frame sequences with V and J called. Part of the clones is not carried over; for the studies checked, unresolved V genes explain less than half of this, and the remainder is unexplained. This sample is represented by 250,000 to 300,000 clones; approximately 87% of them were singletons. The leading ten clones occupy about 4.9% of the sample. Source material: peripheral blood. The receptors here all came from a man in his fifties or sixties who had recovered from COVID-19.

DNA of the CDR3: TGTGCCAGCAGTACCACAGCCTATAATTCACCCCTCCACTTT. Its translation: CASSTTAYNSPLHF. The rearrangement links TRBV3-1 (or the pseudogene TRBV3-2) to TRBJ1-6; D not resolved. The V end lost 6 bases, the J end lost 2 bases, and 8 bases lay between the germline ends. CDR3 length equals 14 residues. Germline V gives CDR1 LGHDT, CDR2 YNNKEL (reference sequence).

The chain recombines TRBV2 with TRBJ1-1; no firm D call. V was trimmed by 1 base and J by 4 bases, leaving 10 bases between them. This CDR3 has 14 residues. Germline V lookup: CDR1 SNHLY, CDR2 FYNNEI. The CDR3 bases are TGTGCCAGCAGTGAAGTATGGGAGAGCACTGAAGCTTTCTTT. Translating it yields CASSEVWESTEAFF.

This sequence joins TRBV27 and TRBJ1-4; D is uncertain. Deletions cut 5 bases from V and 2 bases from J, with 12 bases between. The CDR3 sequence is 15 residues long. Germline CDR1 MNHEY, CDR2 SMNVEV (reference sequence). The CDR3 loop reads CASSANRLTNEKLFF. The CDR3, as DNA: TGTGCCAGCAGTGCAAACAGATTGACTAATGAAAAACTGTTTTTT.

V and J are TRBV5-1 and TRBJ1-1; 7 positions match TRBD1. V shed 3 bases and J 2 bases; nucleotides not matched to a gene: 7. The length of the CDR3 is 15 residues. The germline V gene has CDR1 SGHRS and CDR2 YFSETQ. CDR3 coding DNA: TGCGCCAGCAGCTCCGGCCGGGACAGAAACACTGAAGCTTTCTTT. Encoded protein: CASSSGRDRNTEAFF. Full variable domain (missing parts from reference TRBV5-1 and TRBJ1-1): KAGVTQTPRYLIKTRGQQVTLSCSPISGHRSVSWYQQTPGQGLQFLFEYFSETQRNKGNFPGRFSGRQFSNSRSEMNVSTLELGDSALYLCASSSGRDRNTEAFFGQGTRLTVV.

The chain uses TRBV5-1 and TRBJ2-1, with TRBD2 matching 14 bases. The CDR3 covers 16 residues. V lost 3 bases and J lost 7; bases outside the gene matches: 6. The germline V gene encodes CDR1 SGHRS and CDR2 YFSETQ. For the CDR3, the DNA is TGCGCCAGCAGCTGGAGGGGACTAGCGGGAGAGAATGAGCAGTTCTTC. It encodes CASSWRGLAGENEQFF.

The chain uses TRBV21-1 and TRBJ2-2; the listed D gene, TRBD2, was not tested against the DNA. TRBV21-1 corresponds to a pseudogene. This CDR3 has 19 residues. The CDR3 DNA reads TGTGCCAGCAGCAAAGCGGCGCTAGCGGGGGCCCCTGGGACCGGGGAGCTGTTTTTT. Its protein is CASSKAALAGAPGTGELFF.

V is TRBV5-6 and J is TRBJ2-1; 14 bases match TRBD2. Germline V CDR1 and CDR2: SGHDT, YYEEEE. V was pared by 5 bases and J by 9 bases, with 16 bases of the junction left unmatched. The CDR3 runs 18 residues. The CDR3 region has the DNA TGTGCCAGCAGGCAGACTGAACCGGGACTAGCGGGAGTCGGTGAGCAGTTCTTC. This translates into CASRQTEPGLAGVGEQFF.

This chain connects TRBV5-4 to TRBJ2-3, with 8 bases lining up with TRBD1. Germline loops: CDR1 SGHNT, CDR2 YYREEE (reference sequence). The CDR3 has 15 amino acids. J lost 3 bases, V lost 4 bases, and 7 bases had no gene match. The CDR3 protein is CASSPGQGRTDTQYF. The CDR3 bases are TGTGCCAGCAGCCCCGGACAGGGTCGGACAGATACGCAGTATTTT.

With regard to this clone: The junction and the germline gene differ at one end; a read error may be behind it. This CDR3 is also generated by other DNA sequences in the sample. The gene calls are TRBV15 and TRBJ1-2; 8 bases agree with TRBD1. The CDR3 runs to 14 residues. Germline loops: CDR1 LNHNV, CDR2 YYDKDF (reference sequence). For the CDR3, the DNA is TGTGCCACCAGCAGAAGAGACAGGGGCTATGGCTACACTTTC. Protein: CATSRRDRGYGYTF.

This clone was found a few times. The V call is TRBV19, the J call TRBJ2-7, with D maybe TRBD1 (6 bases). The germline V gene has CDR1 LNHDA and CDR2 SQIVND (reference sequence). Between the trimmed V and J ends, which lost 1 base and 6 bases, there was a span of 7 bases. The CDR3 consists of 12 residues. The CDR3 protein is CASSIGTAEQYF. CDR3 DNA sequence: TGTGCCAGTAGTATAGGGACAGCCGAGCAGTACTTC.

V usage is TRBV7-2 and J usage is TRBJ2-7, with 10 bases that match TRBD1. The germline V gene encodes CDR1 SGHTA and CDR2 FQGNSA. V trimming: 5 bases; J trimming: 2 bases; junction bases outside the gene matches: 6. The CDR3 covers 15 residues. The CDR3 DNA follows: TGTGCCAGCAGCGGCTGGGACAGGGGCACCTACGAGCAGTACTTC. Encoded protein: CASSGWDRGTYEQYF.

The V call is TRBV5-1, the J call TRBJ2-3; D might be TRBD2 (5 bases). Germline V gene lookup returns CDR1 SGHRS and CDR2 YFSETQ. The CDR3 is made up of 16 amino acids. With 1 base removed from V and 6 bases from J, the gap between germline ends came to 18 bases. The CDR3 DNA reads TGCGCCAGCAGCTTGTCCGCAGCTTCCACGGGGGATACGCAGTATTTT. This translates into CASSLSAASTGDTQYF. The variable domain in full, completed from reference TRBV5-1 and TRBJ2-3, reads KAGVTQTPRYLIKTRGQQVTLSCSPISGHRSVSWYQQTPGQGLQFLFEYFSETQRNKGNFPGRFSGRQFSNSRSEMNVSTLELGDSALYLCASSLSAASTGDTQYFGPGTRLTVL.

This clone occurred a few times. The chain is built from TRBV19 and TRBJ1-5; the D is unclear. V shed 6 bases and J shed 0 bases, with 9 bases lying between them. The CDR3 totals 14 residues. CDR1 is LNHDA, CDR2 SQIVND, per germline (reference sequence). The CDR3: CASRKELSNQPQHF. The CDR3 nucleotides are TGTGCCAGTAGGAAGGAGCTTAGCAATCAGCCCCAGCATTTT.

This chain links TRBV7-8 with TRBJ2-2; 10 bases fit TRBD2. The germline gives CDR1 SGHVS, CDR2 FQNEAQ. This CDR3 contains 22 residues. V was clipped by 4 bases and J by 0 bases; unmatched bases: 20. The CDR3 loop reads CASSSPWGLTSGSNANTGELFF. The CDR3 nucleotides read TGTGCCAGCAGCTCACCCTGGGGGTTGACTAGCGGGTCAAACGCGAACACCGGGGAGCTGTTTTTT.

This clone was seen a single time. The chain recombines TRBV11-2 with TRBJ2-5, with D unclear. Trimming removed 3 bases from V and 10 bases from J, with 15 bases in between. Germline V gives CDR1 SGHAT, CDR2 FQNNGV. CDR3 size: 13 residues. CDR3 in DNA: TGTGCCAGCAGCTTTCGGCAGATTGAGGACCAGTACTTC. Amino acid sequence: CASSFRQIEDQYF.

The chain couples TRBV19 to TRBJ2-3; tentatively, D is TRBD2 (5 bases). The CDR3 consists of 15 residues. Between the trimmed V and J ends, which lost 8 bases and 2 bases, there was a span of 17 bases. Germline CDR1 LNHDA, CDR2 SQIVND (reference sequence). The DNA for the CDR3 is TGTGCCAGTTCTAAGGCGGACTCTCTCACAGATACGCAGTATTTT. Protein product: CASSKADSLTDTQYF.

This clone was seen a handful of times. The chain couples TRBV5-1 to TRBJ2-1; TRBD1 agrees at 8 bases. CDR3 length: 15 residues. Unmatched junction bases numbered 10, after V lost 4 bases and J lost 7 bases. Germline assignment: CDR1 SGHRS and CDR2 YFSETQ. The CDR3 loop is CASSRGQGAWNEQFF. The CDR3 nucleotides read TGCGCCAGCAGCAGGGGGCAGGGGGCTTGGAATGAGCAGTTCTTC.

The chain joins TRBV6-5 to TRBJ2-1; TRBD1 aligns across 8 bases. Trimming at V came to 6 bases and at J to 8 bases, leaving 12 bases not matched to a gene. CDR1 is MNHEY and CDR2 is SVGAGI in the germline V gene. The CDR3 length is 15 residues. CDR3 bases: TGTGCCAGCAGCCTACCTCGGACAGGGCGGGATGAGCAGTTCTTC. It translates to CASSLPRTGRDEQFF.

The V and J genes are TRBV5-5 and TRBJ2-7, with 7 bases aligning to TRBD1. V was clipped by 0 bases and J by 3 bases; unmatched bases: 6. CDR1 is SGHKS, CDR2 YYEKEE, per germline (reference sequence). This CDR3 has 15 amino acids. CDR3 residues: CASSLVTGPHYEQYF. CDR3 DNA sequence: TGTGCCAGCAGCTTGGTGACAGGGCCCCACTACGAGCAGTACTTC.

The CDR3 region has the DNA TGTGCCAGCTCACCAGGGAGGGGCAATCAGCCCCAGCATTTT. Its translation is CASSPGRGNQPQHF. V and J are TRBV18 and TRBJ1-5; no firm D call. Germline assignment: CDR1 KGHSH and CDR2 LQKENI. Trimming pared 2 bases from V and 2 bases from J, leaving 7 bases between. The CDR3 extends over 14 amino acids. The entire variable domain, with the rest obtained from reference TRBV18 and TRBJ1-5, is as follows: NAGVMQNPRHLVRRRGQEARLRCSPMKGHSHVYWYRQLPEEGLKFMVYLQKENIIDESGMPKERFSAEFPKEGPSILRIQQVVRGDSAAYFCASSPGRGNQPQHFGDGTRLSIL.